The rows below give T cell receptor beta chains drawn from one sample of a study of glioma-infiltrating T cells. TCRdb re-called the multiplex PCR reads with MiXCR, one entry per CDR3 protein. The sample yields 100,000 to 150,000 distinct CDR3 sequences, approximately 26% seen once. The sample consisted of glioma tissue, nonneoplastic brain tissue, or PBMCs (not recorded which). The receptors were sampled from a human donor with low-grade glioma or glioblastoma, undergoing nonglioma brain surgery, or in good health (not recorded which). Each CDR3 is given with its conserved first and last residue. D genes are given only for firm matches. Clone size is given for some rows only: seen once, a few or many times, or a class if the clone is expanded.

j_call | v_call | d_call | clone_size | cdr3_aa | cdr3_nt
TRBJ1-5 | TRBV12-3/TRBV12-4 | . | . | CASSLDQGIDQPQHF | TGTGCCAGCAGTTTAGATCAGGGGATCGATCAGCCCCAGCATTTT
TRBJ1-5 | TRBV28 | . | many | CASSSPYNQHF | TGTGCCAGCAGTTCCCCATACAACCAGCATTTT
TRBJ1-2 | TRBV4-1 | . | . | CASSQEARGNNYGYTF | TGCGCCAGCAGCCAAGAAGCAAGGGGCAATAACTATGGCTACACCTTC
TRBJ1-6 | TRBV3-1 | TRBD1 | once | CASSPRGLLAPLHF | TGTGCCAGCAGTCCCAGGGGGCTGTTGGCACCCCTCCACTTT
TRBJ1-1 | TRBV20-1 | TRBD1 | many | CSARVKTGAEAFF | TGCAGTGCTAGAGTTAAAACAGGGGCTGAAGCTTTCTTT
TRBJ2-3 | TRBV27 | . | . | CASKLGRLADTQYF | TGTGCCAGCAAATTGGGCCGTCTCGCAGATACGCAGTATTTT
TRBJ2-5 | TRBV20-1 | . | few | CSARDWRGKETQYF | TGCAGTGCTAGAGATTGGAGGGGGAAAGAGACCCAGTACTTC
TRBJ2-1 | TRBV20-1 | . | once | CSARDRGTPGNDEQFF | TGCAGTGCTAGAGATCGCGGGACACCGGGTAACGATGAGCAGTTCTTC
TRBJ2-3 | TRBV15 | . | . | CATSRGARTDTQYF | TGTGCCACCAGCAGAGGGGCACGCACAGATACGCAGTATTTT
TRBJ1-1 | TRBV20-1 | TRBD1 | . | CSAYRGGTEAFF | TGCAGTGCTTACAGGGGAGGAACTGAAGCTTTCTTT
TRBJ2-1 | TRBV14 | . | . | CASSLQGFAEQFF | TGTGCCAGCAGCCTACAGGGATTCGCAGAGCAGTTCTTC
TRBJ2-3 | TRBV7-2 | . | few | CASSLVDTLYF | TGTGCCAGCAGCTTAGTAGATACGCTGTATTTT
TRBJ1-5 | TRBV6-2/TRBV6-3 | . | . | CASSSLPGLGDSNQPQHF | TGTGCCAGCAGTTCCCTTCCGGGTTTAGGTGATAGCAATCAGCCCCAGCATTTT
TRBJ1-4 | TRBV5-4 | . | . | CASSFSGDNEKLFF | TGTGCCAGCAGCTTCTCAGGAGACAATGAAAAACTGTTTTTT
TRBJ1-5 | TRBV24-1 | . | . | CATSDFKDQPQHF | TGTGCCACCAGTGATTTTAAGGATCAGCCCCAGCATTTT
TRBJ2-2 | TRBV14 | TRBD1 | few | CASSPLWGRGPTGELFF | TGTGCCAGCAGCCCACTCTGGGGCAGGGGGCCTACCGGGGAGCTGTTTTTT
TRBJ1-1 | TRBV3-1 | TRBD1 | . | CASSHKGARNTEAFF | TGTGCCAGCAGTCACAAGGGGGCACGGAACACTGAAGCTTTCTTT
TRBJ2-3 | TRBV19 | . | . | CASSIGRTKEDTQYF | TGTGCCAGTAGTATAGGTCGGACCAAGGAAGATACGCAGTATTTT
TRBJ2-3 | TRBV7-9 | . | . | CASSFGVEGTDTQYF | TGTGCCAGCAGCTTTGGGGTCGAGGGCACAGATACGCAGTATTTT
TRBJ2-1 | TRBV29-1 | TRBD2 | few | CSALGLVNNEQFF | TGCAGCGCACTGGGACTAGTGAACAATGAGCAGTTCTTC
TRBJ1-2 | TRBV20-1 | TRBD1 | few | CSASDTGENYGYTF | TGCAGTGCTAGTGATACAGGGGAGAACTATGGCTACACCTTC
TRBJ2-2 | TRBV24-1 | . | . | CATSEGGELFF | TGTGCCACCAGTGAGGGCGGGGAGCTGTTTTTT
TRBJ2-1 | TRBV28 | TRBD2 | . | CATSDSGAGGPDEQFF | TGTGCCACCAGTGATTCGGGAGCGGGGGGTCCGGATGAGCAGTTCTTC
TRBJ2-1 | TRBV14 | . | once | CASSQVRQSFYNEQFF | TGTGCCAGCAGCCAGGTCAGACAGAGCTTCTACAATGAGCAGTTCTTC
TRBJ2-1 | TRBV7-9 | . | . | CASSSPGLIYNEQFF | TGTGCCAGCAGCTCCCCGGGACTCATCTACAATGAGCAGTTCTTC
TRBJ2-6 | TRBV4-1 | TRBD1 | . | CASSQEGTGGSGANVLTF | TGCGCCAGCAGCCAAGAAGGGACAGGGGGCTCTGGGGCCAACGTCCTGACTTTC
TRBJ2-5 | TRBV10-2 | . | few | CASSYGQYQETQYF | TGCGCCAGCAGTTACGGACAGTACCAAGAGACCCAGTACTTC
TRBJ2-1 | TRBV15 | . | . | CATGLGAGEGEETQFF | TGTGCCACCGGCTTGGGTGCAGGGGAGGGGGAAGAGACCCAGTTCTTC